This T cell receptor (beta chain) was retrieved from a study of T-cell memory formation after mild COVID-19. The overall study: TCR clusters were mostly confined to one donor each.

Note on this clonotype: The antigen remains unidentified.

Constant-segment primers and 5'RACE yielded cDNA libraries for TCR alpha and TCR beta, each carrying sample barcodes and UMIs. TCRdb reprocessed the 5' RACE reads via MiXCR and lists one record per CDR3 protein. The sample lists about 57,000 distinct CDR3 sequences; 9.5% to 15% were seen once. Study-wide findings and caveats: There were some responding clones in pre-infection memory, which suggested that cross-reactive memory had joined.

The sample consisted of PBMCs or a T cell subset sorted from them (not recorded which). The TCR was taken from a man between 18 and 35 years old who had mild COVID-19 (a few samples of this study predate the infection). Cell type and time point are not known.

The CDR3 sequence: CASERAQEYTGELFF. Written as DNA, the CDR3 is TGTGCCAGCGAACGAGCACAGGAATACACCGGGGAGCTGTTTTTT. The V and J genes are TRBV6-2 or TRBV6-3 and TRBJ2-2; weak D call: TRBD1 (5 bases). Trimming took off 8 bases at V and 3 bases at J, with 16 bases between the two ends. The CDR3 sequence is 15 residues long. Germline CDR1 MNHEY, CDR2 SVGEGT.